These 5 T cell receptor beta chains originate from one sample sequenced in a study of cytomegalovirus exposure and HLA in healthy donors. Profiling relied on immunoSEQ multiplex PCR, and the TCRdb table lists in-frame clones only, not all of them. Here the sample spans over 20,000 clones, roughly 97% being singletons. The sample was PBMCs. These receptor sequences come from a man aged 25-45 years in good health and CMV-seropositive.

The J gene is TRBJ2-3, the V gene TRBV4-3; 8 nucleotides match TRBD2. Germline CDR1 reads LGHNA; CDR2 reads YSLEER. J was trimmed by 1 base and V by 3 bases; bases with no gene match: 6. The length of the CDR3 is 16 residues. Here the CDR3 DNA reads TGCGCCAGCAGCCAGGATAGCGGGATAGGCACAGATACGCAGTATTTT. Amino acid sequence: CASSQDSGIGTDTQYF.

This rearrangement joins TRBV28 to TRBJ1-2; no clear D gene. The CDR3 is made up of 13 amino acids. V lost 6 bases and J lost 5, with 13 bases in between. From germline, CDR1 is MDHEN and CDR2 SYDVKM. The CDR3 nucleotides are TGTGCCAGCAGCCTCTTCGGAGTATATGGCTACACCTTC. This encodes CASSLFGVYGYTF.

V is TRBV12-5 and J is TRBJ1-2; D possibly corresponds to TRBD1 (5 bases). CDR3 length equals 14 residues. In germline, CDR1 is LGHNT, CDR2 FRNRAP. V shed 2 bases and J shed 6 bases, with 13 bases lying between them. The CDR3 bases are TGTGCTAGTGGTTTGTGGCCAGGGTGGGATGGCTACACCTTC. Protein sequence: CASGLWPGWDGYTF.

The V and J genes are TRBV29-1 and TRBJ2-3; 15 bases are shared with TRBD2. The trim removed 3 bases at V and 0 bases at J, leaving 4 bases unmatched. This CDR3 is 17 amino acids long. The germline V gene has CDR1 SQVTM and CDR2 ANQGSEA. In DNA form, the CDR3 reads TGCAGCGTTGAGGGACTAGCGGGAGGAACTAGCACAGATACGCAGTATTTT. Amino acids: CSVEGLAGGTSTDTQYF.

The V and J genes are TRBV15 and TRBJ2-7; 13 bases align to TRBD2. Germline V gene lookup returns CDR1 LNHNV and CDR2 YYDKDF (reference sequence). The V gene end was trimmed by 0 bases and the J gene end by 0 bases; junction bases not matched to a gene: 17. CDR3 length: 22 residues. The CDR3, as DNA: TGTGCCACCAGCAGAGATTTAGGAAAAACTAGCGGGAGGGCCAAACGCTCCTACGAGCAGTACTTC. It codes for CATSRDLGKTSGRAKRSYEQYF. Looking up the rest from reference TRBV15 and TRBJ2-7 gives the full variable domain: DAMVIQNPRYQVTQFGKPVTLSCSQTLNHNVMYWYQQKSSQAPKLLFHYYDKDFNNEADTPDNFQSRRPNTSFCFLDIRSPGLGDTAMYLCATSRDLGKTSGRAKRSYEQYFGPGTRLTVT.